The 2 T cell receptor beta chains below all came from one sample that was sequenced in a study of T cells in Graves' hyperthyroidism and ophthalmopathy (dated by TCRdb to about 2019). Preparation of the library involved multiplex PCR. Sequencing relied on an Illumina HiSeq 2000. TCR beta CDR3 regions were amplified from RNA transcripts. A first-round RT-PCR of the TCR CDR3 used the HTBI primer set with the Qiagen OneStep RT-PCR kit. The public reads were quality trimmed at Q25 with fastp and then assembled into clones with MiXCR by TCRdb, keeping productive beta chains. Every CDR3 protein is listed once, alongside the most common genes and DNA of its rows. The sample table lists just under 750,000 distinct CDR3 sequences, over 35% of them with a count of one. The top ten hold 30% to 40% of the sample. The sample comprised blood. These receptors all stem from a middle-aged woman with Graves' hyperthyroidism.

This clonotype was detected ten times or more. The chain couples TRBV29-1 to TRBJ1-1; no firm D call. CDR1 and CDR2 from the germline V gene are SQVTM and ANQGSEA. Trimming cost V 2 bases and J 2 bases, with 9 bases left between them. The CDR3 contains 13 residues. The CDR3 loop is CSVERDGNTEAFF. Here the CDR3 DNA reads TGCAGCGTTGAAAGAGACGGAAACACTGAAGCTTTCTTT. The variable domain in full, with the rest retrieved from reference TRBV29-1 and TRBJ1-1, is SAVISQKPSRDICQRGTSLTIQCQVDSQVTMMFWYRQQPGQSLTLIATANQGSEATYESGFVIDKFPISRPNLTFSTLTVSNMSPEDSSIYLCSVERDGNTEAFFGQGTRLTVV.

This rearrangement joins TRBV7-9 to TRBJ1-2; D remains ambiguous. The V end was cut by 7 bases, the J end by 3 bases, with 15 bases between. Per the germline V gene, CDR1 is SEHNR and CDR2 is FQNEAQ (reference sequence). The CDR3 loop spans 14 amino acids. In DNA, the CDR3 is TGTGCCAGCAACCCCTACGGGGATGACTATGGCTACACCTTC. Its protein product is CASNPYGDDYGYTF.